The 28 T cell receptor beta chains in this list originate from one sample, sequenced in a study of control samples from healthy donors and cancer patients. Libraries were prepared by immunoSEQ multiplex PCR; TCRdb keeps only in-frame clonotypes and omits some of them. The table has more than 70,000 clones, approximately 94% seen once. The sequencing sample was made of blood. These receptors were obtained from a woman between 25 and 40 years old in good health.

The chain uses TRBV2 and TRBJ1-4; TRBD1 matches at 7 bases. This CDR3 is 15 amino acids long. Trimming at V came to 5 bases and at J to 6 bases, leaving 9 bases not matched to a gene. CDR1 and CDR2 (germline): SNHLY, FYNNEI. The CDR3 reads CASSKQGIRDEKLFF. For the CDR3, the DNA is TGTGCCAGCAGTAAACAGGGGATAAGAGATGAAAAACTGTTTTTT.

J is TRBJ2-2 and V is TRBV3-1 (or the pseudogene TRBV3-2), with 11 bases that match TRBD2. This CDR3 has 18 amino acids. J lost 4 bases, V lost 1 base, and 8 bases had no gene match. The germline CDR1 and CDR2 sequences are LGHDT and YNNKEL (reference sequence). CDR3 DNA sequence: TGTGCCAGCAGCCAAGGGCCCCCACTAGCGGGGGCCACCGGGGAGCTGTTTTTT. This translates into CASSQGPPLAGATGELFF.

The chain carries TRBV9 and TRBJ2-3; D possibly matches TRBD1 or TRBD2 (5 bases each). Trimming cost V 6 bases and J 3 bases, with 14 bases left between them. Germline lookup yields CDR1 SGDLS and CDR2 YYNGEE. The CDR3 extends over 14 amino acids. The CDR3 spells CASTYSGATDTQYF. The CDR3 coding sequence is TGTGCCAGCACCTACTCCGGGGCTACAGATACGCAGTATTTT.

This chain connects TRBV18 to TRBJ1-4, with a possible D match to TRBD1 (5 bases). Trimming shortened V by 4 bases and J by 8 bases, and 11 bases separated the two germline ends. CDR3 length equals 13 residues. Germline V gene sequence: CDR1 KGHSH, CDR2 LQKENI. The CDR3 DNA sequence: TGTGCCAGCTCACAGAGACAGAACGAAAAACTGTTTTTT. Amino acids: CASSQRQNEKLFF.

V and J are TRBV14 and TRBJ1-1; D is unresolved. From germline, CDR1 is SGHDN and CDR2 FVKESK. V was trimmed by 4 bases and J by 3 bases, leaving 9 bases between them. The CDR3 runs to 13 residues. The CDR3 bases are TGTGCCAGCAGCCGGAGATTCGACACTGAAGCTTTCTTT. Encoded protein: CASSRRFDTEAFF.

J is TRBJ1-1 and V is TRBV5-4; a possible D gene is TRBD1 (6 bases). The CDR3 runs 19 residues. CDR1 is SGHNT and CDR2 is YYREEE in the germline V gene (reference sequence). The ends were cut back, 2 bases at V and 1 base at J, with 24 bases in the middle. CDR3 sequence: CASSFPPGQGGKGNTEAFF. The CDR3 DNA is TGTGCCAGCAGCTTTCCCCCGGGACAAGGTGGGAAGGGGAACACTGAAGCTTTCTTT.

The rearrangement joins TRBV19 to TRBJ1-3; D is uncertain. Germline V lookup: CDR1 LNHDA, CDR2 SQIVND (reference sequence). CDR3 length: 14 amino acids. V was trimmed by 7 bases and J by 4 bases, leaving 14 bases between them. In DNA form, the CDR3 reads TGTGCCAGTACCCTCTCCACAGTCGGAAACACCATATATTTT. The encoded protein is CASTLSTVGNTIYF.

The V call is TRBV4-1, the J call TRBJ1-5; no firm D call. Germline-derived CDR1 and CDR2 are MGHRA and YSYEKL. Trimming pared 0 bases from V and 3 bases from J, leaving 9 bases between. This CDR3 spans 15 amino acids. CDR3 DNA sequence: TGCGCCAGCAGCCAAGAAGAGGGCTCCAATCAGCCCCAGCATTTT. This sequence encodes CASSQEEGSNQPQHF.

This clone was counted only a few times. V and J are TRBV3-1 (or the pseudogene TRBV3-2) and TRBJ1-2; tentative D call: TRBD1 (6 bases). This CDR3 has 17 residues. Germline V gene sequence: CDR1 LGHDT, CDR2 YNNKEL (reference sequence). V lost 2 bases and J lost 8, with 24 bases in between. The CDR3 loop is CASSQRPQGRGLLGYTF. The DNA for the CDR3 is TGTGCCAGCAGCCAAAGACCTCAGGGGAGGGGCCTCCTGGGCTACACCTTC.

The rearrangement uses TRBV11-2 and TRBJ1-3, with TRBD1 as a possible D gene (6 bases). CDR3 length: 16 residues. The V and J ends lost 6 bases and 5 bases respectively, with 20 bases between them. Germline CDR1 SGHAT, CDR2 FQNNGV. The CDR3 sequence: CASSRERSGDRNTIYF. In DNA, the CDR3 is TGTGCCAGCAGTCGTGAACGGTCAGGGGACAGAAACACCATATATTTT.

The gene calls are TRBV7-9 and TRBJ1-2; TRBD1 agrees at 9 bases. The CDR3 covers 15 residues. V gave up 3 bases and J gave up 5 bases; unmatched junction bases: 7. CDR1 is SEHNR, CDR2 FQNEAQ, per germline (reference sequence). CDR3 nucleotides: TGTGCCAGCAGCTTCGGACAGGGGAGAAGGTATGGCTACACCTTC. Translation: CASSFGQGRRYGYTF.

The chain joins TRBV2 to TRBJ1-4; 9 bases match TRBD1. CDR1 and CDR2 from the germline V gene are SNHLY and FYNNEI. The CDR3 sequence is 12 residues long. V shed 8 bases, J shed 10 bases, and the junction held 5 bases outside the gene matches. CDR3 residues: CASWTGEGKLFF. The CDR3 DNA follows: TGTGCCAGCTGGACAGGGGAGGGAAAACTGTTTTTT.

This sequence joins TRBV2 and TRBJ2-3, with 12 positions matching TRBD2. Germline assignment: CDR1 SNHLY and CDR2 FYNNEI. V lost 1 base and J lost 4; bases outside the gene matches: 6. This CDR3 is 17 amino acids long. CDR3 bases: TGTGCCAGCAGTGAAGTCGCTACTAGCGGGGGGCCAGATACGCAGTATTTT. This sequence encodes CASSEVATSGGPDTQYF.

The chain combines TRBV28 with TRBJ1-1; D is unresolved. CDR3 length: 13 residues. Germline CDR1 reads MDHEN; CDR2 reads SYDVKM. V was pared by 5 bases and J by 6 bases, with 13 bases between. The CDR3 here is CASSPYLSSEAFF. The CDR3 nucleotides are TGTGCCAGCAGTCCCTACCTCAGCTCTGAAGCTTTCTTT.

The V gene is TRBV7-2, the J gene TRBJ1-6, with 7 bases that match TRBD1. The germline CDR1 and CDR2 sequences are SGHTA and FQGNSA. V shed 6 bases and J 7 bases; nucleotides not matched to a gene: 9. This CDR3 spans 15 amino acids. This chain's CDR3 is CASSQQGGSNSPLHF. The DNA of the CDR3 is TGTGCCAGCAGTCAGCAGGGGGGATCCAATTCACCCCTCCACTTT.

The gene calls are TRBV3-1 (or the pseudogene TRBV3-2) and TRBJ2-7; TRBD1 is a possible D gene (5 bases). The CDR3 has 14 residues. In germline, CDR1 is LGHDT, CDR2 YNNKEL (reference sequence). V dropped 2 bases and J dropped 1 base, with 9 bases sitting between them. The CDR3 loop is CASSQTGSSYEQYF. For the CDR3, the DNA is TGTGCCAGCAGCCAAACAGGCAGTTCCTACGAGCAGTACTTC.

The chain couples TRBV19 to TRBJ1-4, with D unclear. The CDR3 length is 17 residues. Trimming stripped 7 bases from V and 0 bases from J, with 18 bases between. The germline V gene has CDR1 LNHDA and CDR2 SQIVND (reference sequence). CDR3 nucleotides: TGTGCCAGTAACGTATTGGGCGCGGATACAACTAATGAAAAACTGTTTTTT. Translating gives CASNVLGADTTNEKLFF.

This chain connects TRBV5-3 to TRBJ1-1; D possibly corresponds to TRBD1 (6 bases). TRBV5-3 falls under the ORF class, with uncertain function. V dropped 2 bases and J dropped 4 bases, with 12 bases sitting between them. This CDR3 has 14 residues. The CDR3 is CARSFPGARTEAFF. CDR3 coding DNA: TGTGCCAGAAGCTTCCCGGGGGCGCGCACTGAAGCTTTCTTT.

The chain couples TRBV14 to TRBJ2-7, with 8 bases aligning to TRBD2. CDR1 and CDR2 from the germline V gene are SGHDN and FVKESK. This CDR3 has 14 residues. V shed 8 bases, J shed 4 bases, and the junction held 10 bases outside the gene matches. For the CDR3, the DNA is TGTGCCAGCTCCAAAAGCGGGGGATTGTACGAGCAGTACGTC. The encoded protein is CASSKSGGLYEQYV.

The rearrangement links TRBV5-6 to TRBJ1-1; no definite D call. The length of the CDR3 is 15 residues. V was cut by 2 bases and J by 6 bases, with 17 bases left in between. The V gene's germline CDR1 is SGHDT and CDR2 YYEEEE. The CDR3 DNA is TGTGCCAGCAGCTTTGAGGGCGGGTCTTGGGCTGAAGCTTTCTTT. This gives the protein CASSFEGGSWAEAFF.

The chain links TRBV27 to TRBJ1-1; 8 nucleotides match TRBD1. The CDR3 contains 16 residues. Per the germline V gene, CDR1 is MNHEY and CDR2 is SMNVEV (reference sequence). J gave up 5 bases and V 7 bases, and 15 bases lay outside the gene matches. The CDR3 DNA reads as TGTGCCAGCATCGGGACCGGGACAGGAGACGGGACTGAAGCTTTCTTT. This translates into CASIGTGTGDGTEAFF.

The chain couples TRBV6-1 to TRBJ2-7; 11 bases fit TRBD1. Germline assignment: CDR1 MNHNS and CDR2 SASEGT. CDR3 length: 16 residues. V shed 0 bases and J 5 bases; nucleotides not matched to a gene: 6. For the CDR3, the DNA is TGTGCCAGCAGTGAAGCGCGGGGACAGGGGGTGCACGAGCAGTACTTC. Protein: CASSEARGQGVHEQYF.

The chain employs TRBV4-1 and TRBJ1-4, with TRBD1 matching over 7 bases. V shed 4 bases and J 4 bases; nucleotides not matched to a gene: 6. Germline V gene data show CDR1 as MGHRA and CDR2 as YSYEKL. The CDR3 consists of 15 residues. The CDR3 DNA reads TGCGCCAGCAGCCGCCCAGACAGGGATAATGAAAAACTGTTTTTT. Protein sequence: CASSRPDRDNEKLFF.

The chain recombines TRBV5-4 with TRBJ1-2; 7 positions agree with TRBD1. This CDR3 is built from 16 residues. After removal of 4 bases from V and 8 bases from J, the junction contained 17 bases not matched to a gene. From germline, CDR1 is SGHNT and CDR2 YYREEE (reference sequence). The CDR3 protein is CASSTSGTEAIWGYTF. The DNA for the CDR3 is TGTGCCAGCAGCACTTCGGGGACAGAGGCTATATGGGGCTACACCTTC.

The J gene is TRBJ2-4, the V gene TRBV21-1; TRBD1, the table's D call, lacks a check against the DNA. TRBV21-1 is a pseudogene. The CDR3 contains 15 residues. The CDR3 protein is CASSNIDRRNGIQYF. The CDR3 DNA sequence: TGTGCCAGCAGCAACATCGACAGAAGAAACGGCATTCAGTACTTC.

The chain uses TRBV28 and TRBJ1-2; 11 nucleotides match TRBD1. The length of the CDR3 is 18 residues. CDR1 and CDR2 (germline): MDHEN, SYDVKM. The junction had 13 bases not matched to a gene; V was cut back by 4 bases and J by 3 bases. CDR3 residues: CASSSLGQGADMYYGYTF. The CDR3 bases are TGTGCCAGCAGTTCGTTAGGACAGGGGGCTGACATGTACTATGGCTACACCTTC.

The chain links TRBV13 to TRBJ2-3, with D perhaps matching TRBD2 (6 bases). The V gene lost 4 bases and the J gene lost 8 bases, with 19 bases spanning the gap. The CDR3 spans 15 residues. Germline V CDR1 and CDR2: PRHDT, FYEKMQ (reference sequence). CDR3 bases: TGTGCCAGCAGCTCAGGCGGGACTGCAAAAGGTACGCAGTATTTT. Its translation is CASSSGGTAKGTQYF.

V is TRBV6-5 and J is TRBJ1-5; no clear D gene. Trimming pared 0 bases from V and 1 base from J, leaving 7 bases between. CDR1 is MNHEY, CDR2 SVGAGI, per germline. The length of the CDR3 is 15 residues. The CDR3: CASSYSAMSNQPQHF. The DNA of the CDR3 is TGTGCCAGCAGTTACTCGGCAATGAGCAATCAGCCCCAGCATTTT.